The text below deals with one T cell receptor (beta chain). Its antigen is as yet unknown. A much larger clone is a single base away; this may be a read error. This sample was included in a study of breast tumors, draining lymph nodes, adjacent tissues. Axillary draining lymph nodes of breast cancer patients supplied the node samples. Germline CDR1 DFQATT, CDR2 SNEGSKA (reference sequence). Trimming took 0 bases from V and 1 from J; bases not matched to a gene: 6. This CDR3 comprises 16 residues. TCRdb re-called the multiplex PCR reads with MiXCR, one entry per CDR3 protein. The repertoire includes nearly 200,000 distinct CDR3 sequences, roughly 31% of them detected once, and 4.3% sits in the top ten. Study conclusions and caveats: Tumor TCR diversity was below lymph nodes but above nontumor tissue.

Sequencing used axillary lymph node tissue. The V call is TRBV20-1, the J call TRBJ2-3, with 8 bases fitting TRBD2. This clonotype was sampled from a female donor with breast cancer. Some clones in this sample may be carry-over from other donors' samples. This chain's CDR3 is CSARDERRGGTDTQYF. Here the CDR3 DNA reads TGCAGTGCTAGAGATGAGCGGCGGGGGGGCACAGATACGCAGTATTTT.